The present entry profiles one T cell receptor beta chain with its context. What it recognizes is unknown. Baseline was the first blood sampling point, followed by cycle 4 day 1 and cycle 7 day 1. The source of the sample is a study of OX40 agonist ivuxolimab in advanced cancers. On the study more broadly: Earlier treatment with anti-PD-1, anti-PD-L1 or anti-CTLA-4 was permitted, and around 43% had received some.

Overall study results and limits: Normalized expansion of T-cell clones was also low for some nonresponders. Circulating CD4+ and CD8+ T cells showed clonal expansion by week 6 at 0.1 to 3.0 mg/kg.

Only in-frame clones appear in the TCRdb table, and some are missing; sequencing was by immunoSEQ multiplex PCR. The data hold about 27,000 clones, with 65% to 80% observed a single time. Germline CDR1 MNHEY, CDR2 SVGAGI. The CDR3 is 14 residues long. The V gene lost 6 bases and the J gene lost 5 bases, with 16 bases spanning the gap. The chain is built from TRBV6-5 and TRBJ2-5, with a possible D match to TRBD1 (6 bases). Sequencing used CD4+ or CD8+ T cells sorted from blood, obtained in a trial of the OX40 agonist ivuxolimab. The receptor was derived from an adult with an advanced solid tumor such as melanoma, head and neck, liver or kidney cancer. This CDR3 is CASRPLTGRETQYF. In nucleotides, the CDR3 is TGTGCCAGCAGACCCCTTACAGGGCGGGAGACCCAGTACTTC.